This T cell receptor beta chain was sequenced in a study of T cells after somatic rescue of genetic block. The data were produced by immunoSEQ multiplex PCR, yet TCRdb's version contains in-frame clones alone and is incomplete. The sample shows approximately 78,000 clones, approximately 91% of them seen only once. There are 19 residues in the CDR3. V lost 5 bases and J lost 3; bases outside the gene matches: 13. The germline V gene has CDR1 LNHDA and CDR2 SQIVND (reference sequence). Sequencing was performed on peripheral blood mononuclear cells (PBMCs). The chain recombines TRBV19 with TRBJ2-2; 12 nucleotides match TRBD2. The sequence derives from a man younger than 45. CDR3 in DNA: TGTGCCAGTAGTGGGGGACTAGCGGGCGCCATTGGGTACACCGGGGAGCTGTTTTTT. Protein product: CASSGGLAGAIGYTGELFF.